At least ten counts were recorded for the clone carrying this T cell receptor (beta chain). Its antigen is not known. The TCR beta CDR3 regions underwent amplification using RNA transcripts as the source. Initially, a first-round RT-PCR of the TCR CDR3 employed the HTBI primer set. Via MiXCR, TCRdb re-called the multiplex PCR reads, giving one row per CDR3 protein. The sample lists about 640,000 distinct CDR3 sequences, less than 25% occurring once. The sample belongs to a study of T cells in Graves' hyperthyroidism and ophthalmopathy. Overall study results and limits: Ophthalmopathy prediction by the model preceded onset by a median approximately 5.9 months. Ophthalmopathy was told apart from stable hyperthyroidism by a 13 V-J model.

With 5 bases clipped from V and 6 bases from J, the junction kept 2 bases outside the gene matches. The CDR3 loop spans 12 amino acids. Germline-derived CDR1 and CDR2 are GTSNPN and SVGIG (reference sequence). The sample taken for sequencing was blood. This clonotype originated in a man under 40 with Graves' ophthalmopathy. The genes are TRBV30 and TRBJ1-4, with 8 bases aligning to TRBD1. CDR3 region: CAWARGHEKLFF. For the CDR3, the DNA is TGTGCCTGGGCCAGGGGGCATGAAAAACTGTTTTTT.